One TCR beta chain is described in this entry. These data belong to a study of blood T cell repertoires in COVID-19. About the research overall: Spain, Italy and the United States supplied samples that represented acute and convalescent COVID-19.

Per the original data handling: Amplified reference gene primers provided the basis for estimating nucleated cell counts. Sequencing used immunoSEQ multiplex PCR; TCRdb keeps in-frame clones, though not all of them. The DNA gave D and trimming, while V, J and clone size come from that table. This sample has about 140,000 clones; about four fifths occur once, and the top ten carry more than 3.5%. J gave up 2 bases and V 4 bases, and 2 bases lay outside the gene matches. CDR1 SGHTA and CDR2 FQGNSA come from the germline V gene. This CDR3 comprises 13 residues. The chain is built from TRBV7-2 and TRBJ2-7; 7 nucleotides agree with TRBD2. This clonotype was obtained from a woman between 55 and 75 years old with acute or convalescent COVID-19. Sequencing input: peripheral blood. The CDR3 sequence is CASSSGLAYEQYF. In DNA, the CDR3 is TGTGCCAGCAGCTCTGGACTAGCCTACGAGCAGTACTTC. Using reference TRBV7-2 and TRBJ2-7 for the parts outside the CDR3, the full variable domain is GAGVSQSPSNKVTEKGKDVELRCDPISGHTALYWYRQSLGQGLEFLIYFQGNSAPDKSGLPSDRFSAERTGGSVSTLTIQRTQQEDSAVYLCASSSGLAYEQYFGPGTRLTVT.